This T cell receptor (beta chain) came from a study of shared clonotypes between healthy human individuals. CD45RO-negative cells were positively selected for CCR7, leaving out terminally differentiated effector memory CD45RA+ cells. The CDR3 covers 11 residues. The trim removed 4 bases at V and 6 bases at J, leaving 2 bases unmatched. Germline V gives CDR1 SQVTM, CDR2 ANQGSEA. Repertoires were generated with immunoSEQ multiplex PCR, while TCRdb's copy carries only in-frame clones and drops some. The repertoire includes about 2.1 million clones, around 93% of them detected once, and more than 1.5% sits in the top ten. With regard to this clone: Other nucleotide sequences from this sample produce the same CDR3.

The chain is built from TRBV29-1 and TRBJ1-2; 7 bases line up with TRBD1. The source material was naive CD8+ T cells from PBMCs. This sequence originates from a man aged 18 to 29 in good health. Some clones in this sample may be carry-over from other donors' samples. For the CDR3, the DNA is TGCAGCGTTGCAGGGGGGGATGGCTACACCTTC. It encodes CSVAGGDGYTF.